What follows are 14 T cell receptor beta chains derived from one specimen sequenced in a study of blood T cell repertoires in COVID-19. TCRdb's copy holds only in-frame clones and misses some; the assay was immunoSEQ multiplex PCR. The sample has approximately 330,000 clones, 85% to 90% seen once. Sequenced sample: peripheral blood. These TCRs come from a woman between 40 and 55 years old with COVID-19, enrolled during active disease.

The V gene is TRBV9, the J gene TRBJ1-4, with D unclear. V shed 3 bases and J shed 6 bases, with 12 bases lying between them. The CDR3 has 14 residues. The germline CDR1 and CDR2 sequences are SGDLS and YYNGEE. In DNA form, the CDR3 reads TGTGCCAGCAGCGGAGGAGAGGTACATGAAAAACTGTTTTTT. Its protein is CASSGGEVHEKLFF. Filled out from reference TRBV9 and TRBJ1-4, the complete variable domain reads DSGVTQTPKHLITATGQRVTLRCSPRSGDLSVYWYQQSLDQGLQFLIQYYNGEERAKGNILERFSAQQFPDLHSELNLSSLELGDSALYFCASSGGEVHEKLFFGSGTQLSVL.

The rearrangement uses TRBV27 and TRBJ2-7; D possibly corresponds to TRBD2 (6 bases). CDR3 size: 13 residues. V lost 6 bases, J lost 2 bases, and 11 bases lay in between. CDR1 and CDR2 (germline): MNHEY, SMNVEV (reference sequence). Written as DNA, the CDR3 is TGTGCCAGCAGCCGCCGGGAGACCTACGAGCAGTACTTC. Amino acids: CASSRRETYEQYF.

This chain joins TRBV7-9 and TRBJ1-6, with D possibly TRBD1 on 5 matching bases. Germline V CDR1 and CDR2: SEHNR, FQNEAQ (reference sequence). The CDR3 sequence is 14 residues long. V was cut by 3 bases and J by 7 bases, with 10 bases left in between. The CDR3 region is CASSLARANSPLHF. The CDR3 coding sequence is TGTGCCAGCAGCTTGGCCAGGGCAAATTCACCCCTCCACTTT.

The rearrangement uses TRBV19 and TRBJ2-1; TRBD1 agrees at 10 bases. CDR1 and CDR2 from the germline V gene are LNHDA and SQIVND (reference sequence). V gave up 3 bases and J gave up 9 bases; unmatched junction bases: 11. The CDR3 runs 16 residues. CDR3 amino acids: CASSIYRDRGPGEQFF. CDR3 coding DNA: TGTGCCAGTAGTATCTACCGGGACAGGGGTCCGGGTGAGCAGTTCTTC.

The chain joins TRBV2 to TRBJ1-2, with D perhaps matching TRBD1 (5 bases). Trimming took 8 bases from V and 8 from J, leaving 18 bases between them. The length of the CDR3 is 13 residues. CDR1 and CDR2 (germline): SNHLY, FYNNEI. CDR3 DNA sequence: TGTGCCAGCTCCCTGGGCAGGGAGGAAGGCTACACCTTC. It codes for CASSLGREEGYTF.

The chain joins TRBV9 to TRBJ2-1; TRBD2 agrees at 10 bases. The V and J ends lost 2 bases and 4 bases, in that order; junction bases with no gene match: 3. Germline loops: CDR1 SGDLS, CDR2 YYNGEE. The CDR3 extends over 15 amino acids. The chain's CDR3 is CASSVSGGWYNEQFF. The CDR3 DNA sequence: TGTGCCAGCAGCGTTAGCGGGGGGTGGTACAATGAGCAGTTCTTC.

The chain uses TRBV7-9 and TRBJ1-1; 7 nucleotides line up with TRBD1. The CDR3 has 13 amino acids. V dropped 1 base and J dropped 5; count of bases not matched to a gene: 1. Germline CDR1 and CDR2: SEHNR and FQNEAQ (reference sequence). CDR3 sequence reads: CASSLEQGTEAFF. The CDR3 bases are TGTGCCAGCAGCTTAGAACAGGGGACTGAAGCTTTCTTT.

V gene TRBV7-9 combines with J gene TRBJ1-1, with a possible D match to TRBD1 (6 bases). V was clipped by 10 bases and J by 0 bases, with 15 bases between them. The length of the CDR3 is 14 residues. Germline loops: CDR1 SEHNR, CDR2 FQNEAQ (reference sequence). The CDR3 DNA sequence: TGTGCCATCGACTCGGACAGTATGAACACTGAAGCTTTCTTT. Residues: CAIDSDSMNTEAFF.

This clone was detected a few times. DNA for the CDR3: TGCGCCAGCAGCTTGGGGCTTAATCAGCCCCAGCATTTT. This codes for CASSLGLNQPQHF. The rearrangement joins TRBV5-1 to TRBJ1-5; D call uncertain. The CDR3 covers 13 residues. Germline CDR1 and CDR2: SGHRS and YFSETQ. V was clipped by 0 bases and J by 4 bases, with 5 bases between them. The full variable domain, its missing parts supplied by reference TRBV5-1 and TRBJ1-5, is KAGVTQTPRYLIKTRGQQVTLSCSPISGHRSVSWYQQTPGQGLQFLFEYFSETQRNKGNFPGRFSGRQFSNSRSEMNVSTLELGDSALYLCASSLGLNQPQHFGDGTRLSIL.

This clone was detected once. This sequence joins TRBV10-3 and TRBJ2-1; 7 bases fit TRBD1. The V segment lost 3 bases and the J segment 0 bases; nucleotides outside the gene matches: 8. CDR1 is ENHRY and CDR2 is SYGVKD in the germline V gene. This CDR3 is built from 17 residues. The CDR3 loop is CAISETGALSSYNEQFF. CDR3 in DNA: TGTGCCATCAGTGAAACAGGGGCGTTGAGCTCCTACAATGAGCAGTTCTTC.

The chain has TRBV5-1 and TRBJ1-1; perhaps TRBD1 as D (6 bases). Trimming pared 5 bases from V and 4 bases from J, leaving 12 bases between. This CDR3 is built from 13 residues. Per the germline V gene, CDR1 is SGHRS and CDR2 is YFSETQ. The CDR3 sequence is CASSKQGLTEAFF. CDR3 DNA sequence: TGCGCCAGCAGTAAACAGGGTCTCACTGAAGCTTTCTTT.

This rearrangement joins TRBV29-1 to TRBJ1-2, with 9 bases aligning to TRBD1. The CDR3 sequence is 15 residues long. CDR1 is SQVTM, CDR2 ANQGSEA, per germline. V was clipped by 6 bases and J by 6 bases; unmatched bases: 14. Here the CDR3 DNA reads TGCAGCGTGGAGGGGACAGGGCGAAAAATGAATGGCTACACCTTC. It encodes CSVEGTGRKMNGYTF.

The chain employs TRBV4-1 and TRBJ2-1, with 14 bases fitting TRBD2. The germline V gene has CDR1 MGHRA and CDR2 YSYEKL. The CDR3 has 16 residues. The trim removed 2 bases at V and 4 bases at J, leaving 1 base unmatched. DNA of the CDR3: TGCGCCAGCAGCCAATGGACTAGCGGGGGGTACAATGAGCAGTTCTTC. It codes for CASSQWTSGGYNEQFF.

A single count supports this clone. The V call is TRBV7-9, the J call TRBJ2-1; 12 nucleotides match TRBD2. Looked up from germline, CDR1 is SEHNR and CDR2 is FQNEAQ (reference sequence). J gave up 12 bases and V 5 bases, and 8 bases lay outside the gene matches. The CDR3 spans 14 residues. The CDR3: CASSTGGTSGLQFF. As DNA, the CDR3 is TGTGCCAGCAGCACTGGCGGGACTAGCGGGTTGCAGTTCTTC.